Each of the 5 T cell receptor beta chains below was sequenced from the same sample in a study of radiotherapy plus CTLA-4 blockade in lung cancer. Generated by immunoSEQ multiplex PCR, the TCRdb table keeps only in-frame clones and is missing some. The sample includes 85,000 to 90,000 clones, more than 85% of them seen just once. The sample here was peripheral blood, taken from a patient treated with radiotherapy plus ipilimumab. The receptor set was obtained from a human donor with non-small cell lung cancer that progressed on radiotherapy plus ipilimumab.

The V gene is TRBV27, the J gene TRBJ2-5, with 12 bases fitting TRBD2. Germline trimming cut 5 bases from V and 5 bases from J; bases unmatched to any gene: 6. The CDR3 spans 15 residues. Germline V lookup: CDR1 MNHEY, CDR2 SMNVEV (reference sequence). Here the CDR3 reads CASSPGLAGLETQYF. The DNA of the CDR3 is TGTGCCAGCAGTCCGGGACTAGCGGGTTTGGAGACCCAGTACTTC.

The genes are TRBV11-2 and TRBJ2-7; no clear D. Germline values: CDR1 SGHAT, CDR2 FQNNGV. The CDR3 spans 13 residues. Trimming took 6 bases from V and 3 from J, leaving 12 bases between them. This chain's CDR3 is CASSTDGFYEQYF. The CDR3, as DNA: TGTGCCAGCAGTACCGACGGATTCTACGAGCAGTACTTC.

This chain joins TRBV6-6 and TRBJ2-5; D might be TRBD2 (5 bases). Trimming took 5 bases from V and 4 from J, leaving 11 bases between them. Looked up from germline, CDR1 is MNHNY and CDR2 is SVGAGI (reference sequence). This CDR3 contains 13 residues. The CDR3 DNA is TGTGCCAGCAGTCCCCGGGGAGTAGAGACCCAGTACTTC. This translates into CASSPRGVETQYF.

The V call is TRBV30, the J call TRBJ2-2, with D perhaps matching TRBD1 or TRBD2 (5 bases each). Germline lookup yields CDR1 GTSNPN and CDR2 SVGIG (reference sequence). V was shortened by 0 bases and J by 0 bases, with 14 bases between the two germline ends. This CDR3 is 17 amino acids long. CDR3 residues: CAWSVVSWGPNTGELFF. The CDR3 DNA follows: TGTGCCTGGAGTGTAGTTTCGTGGGGACCGAACACCGGGGAGCTGTTTTTT.

The chain combines TRBV4-1 with TRBJ2-7; 7 bases align to TRBD1. Per the germline V gene, CDR1 is MGHRA and CDR2 is YSYEKL. V trimming: 1 base; J trimming: 5 bases; junction bases outside the gene matches: 8. This CDR3 is 15 amino acids long. The CDR3 DNA reads as TGCGCCAGCAGCCAAGCCGCGACAGGGTTGGACGAGCAGTACTTC. As protein: CASSQAATGLDEQYF.